Listed below are T cell receptor beta chains from one sample, sequenced in a study of regulatory T cells in long-lasting Graves disease. Each CDR3 protein gets one entry after TCRdb re-called the multiplex PCR reads with MiXCR. The sample lists hundreds of thousands of distinct CDR3 sequences; 30% were seen once. Sequencing was performed on peripheral blood mononuclear cells (PBMCs), taken when the disease was refractory, from a patient treated with antithyroid drugs. The source is a female donor with Graves disease. Each CDR3 is given with its conserved first and last residue. The order of the fields is CDR3 length, D gene, V gene, J gene, clone size, CDR3 protein, CDR3 DNA. The D gene is left open where the match is weak. Where a row states a size, it is once, few, many or the class of an expanded clone; other rows omit it.

CDR3 length: 15; D gene: NA; V gene: TRBV4-1; J gene: TRBJ2-7; clone size: NA; CDR3 protein: CASSLGMMNAYEQYF; CDR3 DNA: TGCGCCAGCAGCCTAGGGATGATGAATGCCTACGAGCAGTACTTC
CDR3 length: 18; D gene: TRBD1; V gene: TRBV20-1; J gene: TRBJ1-1; clone size: NA; CDR3 protein: CSARAWSGRSGGNTEAFF; CDR3 DNA: TGCAGTGCTAGAGCCTGGAGTGGCCGTTCAGGGGGGAACACTGAAGCTTTCTTT
CDR3 length: 11; D gene: NA; V gene: TRBV29-1; J gene: TRBJ1-1; clone size: NA; CDR3 protein: CIVRENTEAFF; CDR3 DNA: TGCATCGTCCGGGAGAACACTGAAGCTTTCTTT
CDR3 length: 17; D gene: TRBD2; V gene: TRBV7-3; J gene: TRBJ2-1; clone size: NA; CDR3 protein: CASSGLAGGLAPGEQFF; CDR3 DNA: TGTGCCAGCAGCGGACTAGCGGGAGGGCTAGCGCCCGGTGAGCAGTTCTTC
CDR3 length: 15; D gene: TRBD1; V gene: TRBV10-3; J gene: TRBJ2-2; clone size: NA; CDR3 protein: CAISTTGGNTGELFF; CDR3 DNA: TGTGCCATCAGTACCACAGGGGGCAACACCGGGGAGCTGTTTTTT
CDR3 length: 12; D gene: NA; V gene: TRBV24-1; J gene: TRBJ2-1; clone size: NA; CDR3 protein: CATSEEAREQFF; CDR3 DNA: TGTGCCACCAGTGAGGAGGCTAGAGAGCAGTTCTTC
CDR3 length: 14; D gene: NA; V gene: TRBV7-9; J gene: TRBJ2-1; clone size: NA; CDR3 protein: CASSFRGGYNEQFF; CDR3 DNA: TGTGCCAGCAGTTTCCGTGGCGGCTACAATGAGCAGTTCTTC
CDR3 length: 14; D gene: NA; V gene: TRBV10-2; J gene: TRBJ1-4; clone size: NA; CDR3 protein: CASSLRETNEKLFF; CDR3 DNA: TGCGCCAGCAGCCTCAGAGAAACTAATGAAAAACTGTTTTTT
CDR3 length: 16; D gene: NA; V gene: TRBV6-2/TRBV6-3; J gene: TRBJ1-1; clone size: NA; CDR3 protein: CASMRRKGRVDTEAFF; CDR3 DNA: TGTGCCAGCATGAGACGGAAGGGGAGAGTCGACACTGAAGCTTTCTTT
CDR3 length: 17; D gene: TRBD1; V gene: TRBV12-3/TRBV12-4; J gene: TRBJ2-2; clone size: few; CDR3 protein: CASTPPRGREDTGELFF; CDR3 DNA: TGTGCCAGCACCCCCCCCAGGGGGCGCGAGGACACCGGGGAGCTGTTTTTT
CDR3 length: 13; D gene: TRBD1; V gene: TRBV28; J gene: TRBJ2-5; clone size: NA; CDR3 protein: CASSLPGQKTQYF; CDR3 DNA: TGTGCCAGCAGTTTACCGGGACAGAAGACCCAGTACTTC
CDR3 length: 16; D gene: NA; V gene: TRBV7-9; J gene: TRBJ2-5; clone size: many; CDR3 protein: CASSLGESTTQETQYF; CDR3 DNA: TGTGCCAGCAGCTTAGGGGAGTCAACAACCCAAGAGACCCAGTACTTC
CDR3 length: 13; D gene: NA; V gene: TRBV6-1; J gene: TRBJ2-7; clone size: many; CDR3 protein: CASRIDGAYEQYF; CDR3 DNA: TGTGCCAGCAGGATAGACGGGGCCTACGAGCAGTACTTC
CDR3 length: 12; D gene: NA; V gene: TRBV7-9; J gene: TRBJ1-6; clone size: few; CDR3 protein: CASSLSDSPLHF; CDR3 DNA: TGTGCCAGCAGCTTATCCGATTCACCCCTCCACTTT
CDR3 length: 14; D gene: NA; V gene: TRBV30; J gene: TRBJ1-2; clone size: few; CDR3 protein: CAWRPGTGNYGYTF; CDR3 DNA: TGTGCCTGGAGACCCGGGACGGGGAACTATGGCTACACCTTC
CDR3 length: 15; D gene: TRBD1; V gene: TRBV6-1; J gene: TRBJ1-1; clone size: many; CDR3 protein: CASSPGGFRNTEAFF; CDR3 DNA: TGTGCCAGCAGCCCAGGGGGCTTTAGGAACACTGAAGCTTTCTTT
CDR3 length: 15; D gene: NA; V gene: TRBV12-3/TRBV12-4; J gene: TRBJ1-5; clone size: NA; CDR3 protein: CASSLQEPGDQPQHF; CDR3 DNA: TGTGCCAGCAGTCTACAGGAGCCGGGTGATCAGCCCCAGCATTTT
CDR3 length: 14; D gene: NA; V gene: TRBV28; J gene: TRBJ1-1; clone size: few; CDR3 protein: CASTSPPGNTEAFF; CDR3 DNA: TGTGCCAGCACCTCCCCCCCCGGGAACACTGAAGCTTTCTTT
CDR3 length: 15; D gene: NA; V gene: TRBV7-8; J gene: TRBJ1-3; clone size: NA; CDR3 protein: CASSLAHSSGNTIYF; CDR3 DNA: TGTGCCAGCAGCTTAGCCCACTCCTCTGGAAACACCATATATTTT
CDR3 length: 13; D gene: NA; V gene: TRBV6-1; J gene: TRBJ1-1; clone size: NA; CDR3 protein: CASCPGGNTEAFF; CDR3 DNA: TGTGCCAGCTGCCCGGGGGGGAACACTGAAGCTTTCTTT
CDR3 length: 13; D gene: TRBD1; V gene: TRBV7-9; J gene: TRBJ2-7; clone size: NA; CDR3 protein: CASSRGQPYEQYF; CDR3 DNA: TGTGCCAGCAGCAGGGGACAGCCCTACGAGCAGTACTTC
CDR3 length: 14; D gene: NA; V gene: TRBV6-1; J gene: TRBJ1-5; clone size: NA; CDR3 protein: CASSPDSRYRPQHF; CDR3 DNA: TGTGCCAGCAGTCCGGACAGCCGATATCGGCCCCAGCATTTT
CDR3 length: 14; D gene: TRBD1; V gene: TRBV20-1; J gene: TRBJ2-7; clone size: NA; CDR3 protein: CSARDRVKANEQYF; CDR3 DNA: TGCAGTGCTAGGGACAGGGTAAAGGCGAACGAGCAGTACTTC
CDR3 length: 15; D gene: NA; V gene: TRBV27; J gene: TRBJ1-1; clone size: NA; CDR3 protein: CASSHNYDPNTEAFF; CDR3 DNA: TGTGCCAGCAGTCATAATTACGACCCGAACACTGAAGCTTTCTTT
CDR3 length: 17; D gene: NA; V gene: TRBV28; J gene: TRBJ2-5; clone size: many; CDR3 protein: CASSLSAPGAPKETQYF; CDR3 DNA: TGTGCCAGCAGTTTATCGGCCCCGGGGGCCCCCAAAGAGACCCAGTACTTC
CDR3 length: 12; D gene: NA; V gene: TRBV5-5; J gene: TRBJ2-3; clone size: NA; CDR3 protein: CASSLLTDTQYF; CDR3 DNA: TGTGCCAGCAGCTTGCTCACAGATACGCAGTATTTT
CDR3 length: 16; D gene: TRBD2; V gene: TRBV4-1; J gene: TRBJ2-7; clone size: NA; CDR3 protein: CASSQTGTSESYEQYF; CDR3 DNA: TGCGCCAGCAGCCAAACCGGGACTAGCGAATCATACGAGCAGTACTTC
CDR3 length: 17; D gene: NA; V gene: TRBV30; J gene: TRBJ2-2; clone size: once; CDR3 protein: CAWSGGLGFSNTGELFF; CDR3 DNA: TGTGCCTGGAGTGGTGGGTTGGGTTTTTCGAACACCGGGGAGCTGTTTTTT
CDR3 length: 16; D gene: NA; V gene: TRBV28; J gene: TRBJ2-5; clone size: few; CDR3 protein: CASSLASAGLRETQYF; CDR3 DNA: TGTGCCAGCAGTTTAGCCTCCGCAGGGCTTAGGGAGACCCAGTACTTC
CDR3 length: 14; D gene: NA; V gene: TRBV19; J gene: TRBJ2-5; clone size: NA; CDR3 protein: CASSITGQQETQYF; CDR3 DNA: TGTGCCAGTAGTATCACAGGCCAACAAGAGACCCAGTACTTC
CDR3 length: 17; D gene: TRBD2; V gene: TRBV3-1; J gene: TRBJ2-5; clone size: few; CDR3 protein: CASSRRGSSGRGKTQYF; CDR3 DNA: TGTGCCAGCAGCAGAAGGGGGTCTAGCGGGAGAGGGAAGACCCAGTACTTC
CDR3 length: 14; D gene: NA; V gene: TRBV5-1; J gene: TRBJ2-7; clone size: few; CDR3 protein: CASSLGQVTYEQYF; CDR3 DNA: TGCGCCAGCAGCTTGGGACAGGTAACCTACGAGCAGTACTTC